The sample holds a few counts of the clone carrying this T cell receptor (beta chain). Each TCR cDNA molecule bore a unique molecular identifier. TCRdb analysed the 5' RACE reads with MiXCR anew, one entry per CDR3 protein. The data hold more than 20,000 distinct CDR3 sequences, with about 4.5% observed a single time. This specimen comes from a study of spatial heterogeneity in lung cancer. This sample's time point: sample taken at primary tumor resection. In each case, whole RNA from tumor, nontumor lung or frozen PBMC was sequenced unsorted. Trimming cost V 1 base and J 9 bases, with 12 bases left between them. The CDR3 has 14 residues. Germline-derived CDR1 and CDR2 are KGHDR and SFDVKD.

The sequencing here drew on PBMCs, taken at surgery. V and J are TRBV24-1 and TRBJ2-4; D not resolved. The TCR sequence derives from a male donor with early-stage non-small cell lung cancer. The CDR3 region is CATSDFKKGSIQYF. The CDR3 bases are TGTGCCACCAGTGATTTTAAAAAGGGAAGCATTCAGTACTTC.